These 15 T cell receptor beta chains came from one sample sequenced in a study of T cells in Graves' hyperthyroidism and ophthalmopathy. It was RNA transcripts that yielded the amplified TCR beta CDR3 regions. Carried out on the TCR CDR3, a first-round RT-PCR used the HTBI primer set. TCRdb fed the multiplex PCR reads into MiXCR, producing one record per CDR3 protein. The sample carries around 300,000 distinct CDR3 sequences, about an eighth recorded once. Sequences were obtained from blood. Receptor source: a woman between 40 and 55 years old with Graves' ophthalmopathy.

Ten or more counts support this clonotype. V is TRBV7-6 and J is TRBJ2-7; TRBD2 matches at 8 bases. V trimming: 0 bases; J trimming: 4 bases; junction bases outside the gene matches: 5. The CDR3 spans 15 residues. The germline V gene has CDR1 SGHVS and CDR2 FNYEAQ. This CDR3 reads CASSLAAAGGYEQYF. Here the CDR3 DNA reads TGTGCCAGCAGCTTAGCCGCCGCGGGGGGATACGAGCAGTACTTC.

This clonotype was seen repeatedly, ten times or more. The CDR3 bases are TGTGCCATCAGCCCCAAGGTACCCCTCCACTTT. Its translation: CAISPKVPLHF. J is TRBJ1-6 and V is TRBV10-3; D uncertain. Trimming removed 6 bases at V and 12 bases at J, with 9 bases between. CDR3 length equals 11 residues. CDR1 ENHRY and CDR2 SYGVKD come from the germline V gene.

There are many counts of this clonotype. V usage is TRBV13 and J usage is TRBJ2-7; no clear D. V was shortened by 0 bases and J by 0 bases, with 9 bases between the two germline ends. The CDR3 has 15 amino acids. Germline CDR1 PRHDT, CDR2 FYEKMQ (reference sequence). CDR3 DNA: TGTGCCAGCAGCTTAGGGGCAAGAAGCTCCTACGAGCAGTACTTC. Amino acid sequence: CASSLGARSSYEQYF.

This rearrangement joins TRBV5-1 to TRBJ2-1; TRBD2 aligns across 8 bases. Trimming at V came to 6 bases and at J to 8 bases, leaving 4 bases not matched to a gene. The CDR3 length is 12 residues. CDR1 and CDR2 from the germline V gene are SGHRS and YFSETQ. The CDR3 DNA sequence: TGCGCCAGCACCCTCGGGGGGGATGAGCAGTTCTTC. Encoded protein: CASTLGGDEQFF.

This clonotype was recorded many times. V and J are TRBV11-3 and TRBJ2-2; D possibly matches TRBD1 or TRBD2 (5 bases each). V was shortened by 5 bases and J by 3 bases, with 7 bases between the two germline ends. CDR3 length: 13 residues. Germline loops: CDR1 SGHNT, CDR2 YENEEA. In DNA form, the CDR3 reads TGTGCCAGCAGCAGGGGAGACACCGGGGAGCTGTTTTTT. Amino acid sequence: CASSRGDTGELFF.

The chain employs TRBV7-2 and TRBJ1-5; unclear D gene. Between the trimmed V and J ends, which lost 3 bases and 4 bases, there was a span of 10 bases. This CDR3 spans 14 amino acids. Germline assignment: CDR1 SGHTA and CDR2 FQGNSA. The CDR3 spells CASSLNGGNQPQHF. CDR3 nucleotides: TGTGCCAGCAGCTTGAACGGCGGGAATCAGCCCCAGCATTTT.

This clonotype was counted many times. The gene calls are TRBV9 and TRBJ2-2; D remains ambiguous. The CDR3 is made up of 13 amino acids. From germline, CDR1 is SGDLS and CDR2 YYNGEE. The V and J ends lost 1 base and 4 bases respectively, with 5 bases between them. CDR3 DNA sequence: TGTGCCAGCAGCGTACAAAGCACCGGGGAGCTGTTTTTT. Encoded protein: CASSVQSTGELFF. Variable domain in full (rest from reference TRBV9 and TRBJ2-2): DSGVTQTPKHLITATGQRVTLRCSPRSGDLSVYWYQQSLDQGLQFLIQYYNGEERAKGNILERFSAQQFPDLHSELNLSSLELGDSALYFCASSVQSTGELFFGEGSRLTVL.

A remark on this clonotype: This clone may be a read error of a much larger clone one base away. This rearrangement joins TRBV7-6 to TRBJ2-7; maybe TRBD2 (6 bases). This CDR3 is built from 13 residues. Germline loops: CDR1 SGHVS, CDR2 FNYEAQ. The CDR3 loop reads CTSSSGVAYEQYF. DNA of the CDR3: TGTACCAGCAGCTCGGGAGTGGCCTACGAGCAGTACTTC.

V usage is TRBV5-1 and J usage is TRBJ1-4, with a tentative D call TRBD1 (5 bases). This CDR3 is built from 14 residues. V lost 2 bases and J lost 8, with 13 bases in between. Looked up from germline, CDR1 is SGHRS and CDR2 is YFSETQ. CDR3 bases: TGCGCCAGCAGCTTAACGGCAGGGAGCGAAAAACTGTTTTTT. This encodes CASSLTAGSEKLFF.

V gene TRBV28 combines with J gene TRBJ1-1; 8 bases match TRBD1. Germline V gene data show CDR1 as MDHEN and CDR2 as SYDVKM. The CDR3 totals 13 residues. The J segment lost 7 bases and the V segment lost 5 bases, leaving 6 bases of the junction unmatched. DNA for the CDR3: TGTGCCAGCAGTACAGGGGGGGAAATTGAAGCTTTCTTT. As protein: CASSTGGEIEAFF.

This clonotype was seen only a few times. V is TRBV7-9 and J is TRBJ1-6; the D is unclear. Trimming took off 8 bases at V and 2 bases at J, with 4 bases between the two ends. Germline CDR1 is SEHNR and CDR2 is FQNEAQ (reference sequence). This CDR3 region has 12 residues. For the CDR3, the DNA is TGTGCCAGCGGAACCTATAATTCACCCCTCCACTTT. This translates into CASGTYNSPLHF.

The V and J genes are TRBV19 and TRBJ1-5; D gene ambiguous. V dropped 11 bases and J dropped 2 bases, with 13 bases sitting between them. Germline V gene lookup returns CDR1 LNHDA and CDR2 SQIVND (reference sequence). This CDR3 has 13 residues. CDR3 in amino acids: CAGTGWGNQPQHF. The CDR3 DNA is TGTGCCGGTACGGGATGGGGCAATCAGCCCCAGCATTTT.

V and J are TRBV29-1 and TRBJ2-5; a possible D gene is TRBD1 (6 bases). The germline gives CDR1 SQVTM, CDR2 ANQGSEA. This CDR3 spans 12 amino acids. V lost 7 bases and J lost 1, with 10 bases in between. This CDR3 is CSATGTQETQYF. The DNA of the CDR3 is TGCAGCGCAACAGGGACCCAAGAGACCCAGTACTTC.

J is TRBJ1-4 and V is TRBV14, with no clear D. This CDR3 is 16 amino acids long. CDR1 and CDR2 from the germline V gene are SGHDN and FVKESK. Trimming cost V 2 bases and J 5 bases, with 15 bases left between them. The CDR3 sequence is CASSQRIDTLNEKLFF. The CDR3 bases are TGTGCCAGCAGCCAACGGATCGACACCCTAAATGAAAAACTGTTTTTT.

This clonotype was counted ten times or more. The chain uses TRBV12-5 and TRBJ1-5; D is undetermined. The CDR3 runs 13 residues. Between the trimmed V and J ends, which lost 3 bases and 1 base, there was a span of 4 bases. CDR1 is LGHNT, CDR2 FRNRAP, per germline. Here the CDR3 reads CASGLRSNQPQHF. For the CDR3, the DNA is TGTGCTAGTGGTTTACGAAGCAATCAGCCCCAGCATTTT. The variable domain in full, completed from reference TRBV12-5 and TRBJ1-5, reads DARVTQTPRHKVTEMGQEVTMRCQPILGHNTVFWYRQTMMQGLELLAYFRNRAPLDDSGMPKDRFSAEMPDATLATLKIQPSEPRDSAVYFCASGLRSNQPQHFGDGTRLSIL.